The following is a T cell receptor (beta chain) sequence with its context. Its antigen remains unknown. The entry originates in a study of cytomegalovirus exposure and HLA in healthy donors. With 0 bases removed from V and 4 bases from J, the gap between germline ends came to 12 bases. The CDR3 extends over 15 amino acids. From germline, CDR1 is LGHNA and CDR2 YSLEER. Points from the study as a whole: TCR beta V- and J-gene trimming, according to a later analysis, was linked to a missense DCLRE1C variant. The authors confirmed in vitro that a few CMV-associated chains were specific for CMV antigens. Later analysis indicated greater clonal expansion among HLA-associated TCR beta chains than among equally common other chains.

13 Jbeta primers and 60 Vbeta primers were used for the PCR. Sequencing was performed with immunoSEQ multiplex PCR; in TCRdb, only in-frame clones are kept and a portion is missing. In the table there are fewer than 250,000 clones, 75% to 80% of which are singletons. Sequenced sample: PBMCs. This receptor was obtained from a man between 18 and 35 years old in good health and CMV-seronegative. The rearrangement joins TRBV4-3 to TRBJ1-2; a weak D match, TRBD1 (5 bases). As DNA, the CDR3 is TGCGCCAGCAGCCAAGAGGGGCGGGGTCCCTATGGCTACACCTTC. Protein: CASSQEGRGPYGYTF.